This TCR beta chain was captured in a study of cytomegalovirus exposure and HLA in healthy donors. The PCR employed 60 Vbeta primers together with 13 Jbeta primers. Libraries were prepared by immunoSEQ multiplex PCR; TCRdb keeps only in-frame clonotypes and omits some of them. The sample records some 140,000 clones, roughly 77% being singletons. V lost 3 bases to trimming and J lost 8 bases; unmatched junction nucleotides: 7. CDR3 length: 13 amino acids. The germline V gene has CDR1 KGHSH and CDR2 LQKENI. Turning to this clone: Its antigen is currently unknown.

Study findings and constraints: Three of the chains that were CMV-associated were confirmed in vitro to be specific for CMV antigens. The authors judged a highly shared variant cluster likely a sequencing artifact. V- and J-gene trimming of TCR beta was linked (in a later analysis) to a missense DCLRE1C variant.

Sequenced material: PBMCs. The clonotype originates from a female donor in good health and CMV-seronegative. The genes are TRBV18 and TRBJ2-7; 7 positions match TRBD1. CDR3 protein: CASSPGQSPQQYF. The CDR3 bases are TGTGCCAGCTCACCGGGACAGTCTCCCCAGCAGTACTTC.